The T cell receptor (beta chain) under discussion was sequenced for a study of cytomegalovirus exposure and HLA in healthy donors. In regard to this clone: Its antigen remains unknown.

The PCR contained 60 Vbeta and 13 Jbeta primers. The table came from immunoSEQ multiplex PCR; TCRdb's copy has only in-frame clones and leaves some out. The table shows under 200,000 clones, with 75% to 85% occurring only once. V lost 2 bases, J lost 3 bases, and 13 bases lay in between. Germline loops: CDR1 SEHNR, CDR2 FQNEAQ (reference sequence). The CDR3 extends over 15 amino acids. Overall study results and limits: A later analysis appeared to link common viral pathogens to several of the most significant clusters. By HLA locus, TCR association rates varied in a later analysis, with DRB1 showing the most and HLA-C the fewest.

The clonotype originates from a man aged 25-45 years in good health and CMV-seronegative. The sequenced material came from PBMCs. V and J are TRBV7-9 and TRBJ1-1; D unclear. CDR3 residues: CASSLSGWGDTEAFF. CDR3 sequence (DNA): TGTGCCAGCAGCTTATCTGGATGGGGAGACACTGAAGCTTTCTTT.